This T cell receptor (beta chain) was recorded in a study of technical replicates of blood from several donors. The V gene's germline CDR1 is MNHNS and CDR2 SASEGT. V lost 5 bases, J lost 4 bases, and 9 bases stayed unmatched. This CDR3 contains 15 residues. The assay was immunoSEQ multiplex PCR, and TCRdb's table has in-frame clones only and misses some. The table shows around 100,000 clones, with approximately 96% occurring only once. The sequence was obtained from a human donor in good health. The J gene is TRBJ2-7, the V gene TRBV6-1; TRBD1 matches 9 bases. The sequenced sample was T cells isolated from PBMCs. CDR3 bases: TGTGCCAGCAGTCGGGACGGACAGGGGACGTACGAGCAGTACTTC. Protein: CASSRDGQGTYEQYF.